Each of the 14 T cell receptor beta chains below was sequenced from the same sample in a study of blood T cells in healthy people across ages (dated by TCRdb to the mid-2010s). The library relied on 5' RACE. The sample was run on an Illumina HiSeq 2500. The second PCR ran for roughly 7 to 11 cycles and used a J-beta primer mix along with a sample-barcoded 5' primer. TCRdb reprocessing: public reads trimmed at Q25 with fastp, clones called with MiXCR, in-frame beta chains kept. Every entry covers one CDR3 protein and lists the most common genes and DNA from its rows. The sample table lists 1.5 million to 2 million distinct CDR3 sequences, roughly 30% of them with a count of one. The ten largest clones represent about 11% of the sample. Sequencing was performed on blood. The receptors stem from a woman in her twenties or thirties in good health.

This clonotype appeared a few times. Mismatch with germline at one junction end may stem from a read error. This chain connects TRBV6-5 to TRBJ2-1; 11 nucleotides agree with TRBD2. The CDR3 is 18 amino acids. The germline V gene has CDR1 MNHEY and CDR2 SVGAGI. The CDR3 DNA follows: TGTGCCAGCAGTTACCCAACCAAGACTAGCGGGATCGACAATGAGCAGTTCTTT. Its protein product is CASSYPTKTSGIDNEQFF.

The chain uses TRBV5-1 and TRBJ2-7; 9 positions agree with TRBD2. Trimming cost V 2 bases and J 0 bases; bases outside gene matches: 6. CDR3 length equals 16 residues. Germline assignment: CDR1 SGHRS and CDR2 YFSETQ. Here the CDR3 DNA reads TGCGCCAGCAGCTTCACACATAGCGGGAGCTCCTACGAGCAGTACTTC. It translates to CASSFTHSGSSYEQYF.

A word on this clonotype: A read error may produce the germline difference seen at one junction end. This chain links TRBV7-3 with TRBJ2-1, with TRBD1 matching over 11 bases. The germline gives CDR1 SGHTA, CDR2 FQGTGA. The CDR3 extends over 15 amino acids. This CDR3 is CASSLRTGGADERFF. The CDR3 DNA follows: TGTGCCAGCAGCTTAAGGACAGGGGGCGCGGATGAGCGGTTCTTC.

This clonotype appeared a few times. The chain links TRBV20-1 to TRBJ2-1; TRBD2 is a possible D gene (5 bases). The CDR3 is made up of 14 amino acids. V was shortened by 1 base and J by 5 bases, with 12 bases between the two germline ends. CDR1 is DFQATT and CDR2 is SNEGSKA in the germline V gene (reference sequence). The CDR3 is CSARGAARDNEQFF. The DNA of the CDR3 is TGCAGTGCTAGAGGAGCGGCTAGAGACAATGAGCAGTTCTTC.

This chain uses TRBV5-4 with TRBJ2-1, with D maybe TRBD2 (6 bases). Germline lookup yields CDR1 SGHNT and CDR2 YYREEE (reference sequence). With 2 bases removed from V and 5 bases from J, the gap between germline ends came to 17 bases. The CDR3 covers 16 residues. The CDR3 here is CASSLPAEGLDNEQFF. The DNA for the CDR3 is TGTGCCAGCAGCTTACCCGCGGAGGGGTTAGACAATGAGCAGTTCTTC.

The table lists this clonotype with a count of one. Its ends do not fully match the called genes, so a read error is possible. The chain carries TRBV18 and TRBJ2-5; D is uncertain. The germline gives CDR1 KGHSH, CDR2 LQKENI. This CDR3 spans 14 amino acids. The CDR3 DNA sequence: TGTGCCCGCTCACCAGGCCTGGCTGGGGAGACCCAGTACTTC. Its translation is CARSPGLAGETQYF.

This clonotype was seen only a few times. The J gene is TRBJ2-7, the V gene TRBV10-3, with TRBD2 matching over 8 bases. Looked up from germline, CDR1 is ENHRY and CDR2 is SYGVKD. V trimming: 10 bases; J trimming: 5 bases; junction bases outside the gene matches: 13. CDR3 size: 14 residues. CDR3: CATAPSGREDEQYF. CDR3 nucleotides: TGTGCCACCGCTCCCAGCGGGAGAGAAGACGAGCAGTACTTC.

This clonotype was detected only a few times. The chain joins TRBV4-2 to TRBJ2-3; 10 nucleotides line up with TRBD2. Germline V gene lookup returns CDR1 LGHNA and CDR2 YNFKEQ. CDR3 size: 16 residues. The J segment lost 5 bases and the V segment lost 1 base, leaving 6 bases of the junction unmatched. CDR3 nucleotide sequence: TGTGCCAGCAGCCAAGTTGTAGCGGGGGGTGAAGATACGCAGTATTTT. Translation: CASSQVVAGGEDTQYF.

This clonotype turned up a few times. The CDR3 bases are TGTGCCAGCAGCGTAGCCGGGGCCAACACAGATACGCAGTATTTT. It translates to CASSVAGANTDTQYF. This chain links TRBV9 with TRBJ2-3; D may correspond to TRBD1 or TRBD2 (5 bases each). The ends were cut back, 0 bases at V and 2 bases at J, with 10 bases in the middle. The CDR3 has 15 amino acids. Germline V gene data show CDR1 as SGDLS and CDR2 as YYNGEE.

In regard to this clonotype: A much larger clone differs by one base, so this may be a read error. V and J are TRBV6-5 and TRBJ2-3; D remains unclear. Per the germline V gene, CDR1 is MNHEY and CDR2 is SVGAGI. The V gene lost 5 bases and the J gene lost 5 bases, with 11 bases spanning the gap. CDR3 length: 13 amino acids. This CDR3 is CASSHALRDTQYF. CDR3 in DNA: TGTGCCAGCAGTCACGCTTTAAGAGATACGCAGTATTTT.

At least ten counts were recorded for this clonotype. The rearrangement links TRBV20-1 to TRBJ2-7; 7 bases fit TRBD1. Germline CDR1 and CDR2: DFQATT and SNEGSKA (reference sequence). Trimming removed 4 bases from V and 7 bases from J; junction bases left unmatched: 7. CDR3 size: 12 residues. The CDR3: CSANRGPREQYF. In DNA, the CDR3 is TGCAGTGCTAACAGGGGCCCACGGGAGCAGTACTTC.

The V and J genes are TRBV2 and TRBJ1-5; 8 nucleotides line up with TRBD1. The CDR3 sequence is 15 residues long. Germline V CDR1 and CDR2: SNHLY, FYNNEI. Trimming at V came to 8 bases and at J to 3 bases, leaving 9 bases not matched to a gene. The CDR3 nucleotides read TGTGCCAGCGGTAACGACAGGGGTGACAATCAGCCCCAGCATTTT. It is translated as CASGNDRGDNQPQHF.

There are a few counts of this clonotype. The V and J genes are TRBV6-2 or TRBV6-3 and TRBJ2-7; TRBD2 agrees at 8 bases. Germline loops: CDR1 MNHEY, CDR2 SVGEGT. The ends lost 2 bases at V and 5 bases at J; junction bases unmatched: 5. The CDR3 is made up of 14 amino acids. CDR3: CASSYREGWNEQYF. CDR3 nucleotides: TGTGCCAGCAGTTACCGGGAGGGCTGGAACGAGCAGTACTTC.

Here the CDR3 reads CSASGSGRAGTYNEQFF. The DNA for the CDR3 is TGCAGTGCTAGCGGTAGCGGGAGGGCCGGAACCTACAATGAGCAGTTCTTC. The rearrangement uses TRBV20-1 and TRBJ2-1; 11 bases match TRBD2. V lost 3 bases and J lost 2; bases outside the gene matches: 9. CDR1 and CDR2 (germline): DFQATT, SNEGSKA (reference sequence). The CDR3 sequence is 17 residues long.